The clone carrying this TCR beta chain has just a few counts. Antigen specificity is unknown. TCRdb reprocessed the 5' RACE reads via MiXCR and lists one record per CDR3 protein. The sample includes about 1.7 million distinct CDR3 sequences, around 29% of them seen just once. This sample was included in a study of identical twins. General observations from the study: Among monozygotic twins, out-of-frame TCR alpha sharing exceeded what models predicted. Invariant MAIT and iNKT cells could partly confound zero-insertion analyses. Where out-of-frame alpha sequences were twin-shared, they showed excess low generation probability. The study drew conclusions from cross-sectional statistical analysis, not from following the same donors.

Sequenced sample: cord blood. This clonotype originated in a newborn girl in good health.

For the CDR3, the DNA is TGTGCCAGCTCACCATCTGGCGGAAACGAGCAGTACTTC. Protein product: CASSPSGGNEQYF. The chain employs TRBV18 and TRBJ2-7; D remains unclear. Trimming took 2 bases from V and 5 from J, leaving 10 bases between them. Germline CDR1 and CDR2: KGHSH and LQKENI. The CDR3 totals 13 residues. The full variable domain, in which reference TRBV18 and TRBJ2-7 provide the parts outside the CDR3, is NAGVMQNPRHLVRRRGQEARLRCSPMKGHSHVYWYRQLPEEGLKFMVYLQKENIIDESGMPKERFSAEFPKEGPSILRIQQVVRGDSAAYFCASSPSGGNEQYFGPGTRLTVT.